The source of this T cell receptor (beta chain) is a study of CD8 T cells in Susac syndrome. Random hexamers were used to reverse transcribe an amount of 0.5 to 1 ug RNA. An immunoSEQ multiplex PCR generated amplified TCR beta CDR3 products spanning 54 Vbeta and 13 Jbeta. TCRdb analysed the immunoSEQ multiplex PCR reads with MiXCR anew, one entry per CDR3 protein. The sample shows around 190,000 distinct CDR3 sequences, about 95% of them seen only once. Germline trimming cut 5 bases from V and 6 bases from J; bases unmatched to any gene: 6. Germline assignment: CDR1 MDHEN and CDR2 SYDVKM. This CDR3 spans 14 amino acids. The authors carried out high-throughput sequencing of TCR beta. They applied it to CD8+ and CD4+ T cells obtained from blood. Negative isolation yielded CD4+ and CD8+ T cells, and FACS enriched TEMRA cells. Worth noting for this clonotype: Its specificity is unknown.

Study results and caveats: Only a relatively small number of individuals were included in the TCR sequencing and HLA analysis.

V is TRBV28 and J is TRBJ2-1, with TRBD2 matching over 8 bases. This receptor was identified in a human donor in good health. Sequencing used CD4+ T cells from PBMCs. The CDR3 region has the DNA TGTGCCAGCAGTAGCGGGGGTATGGTCAATGAGCAGTTCTTC. Encoded protein: CASSSGGMVNEQFF.